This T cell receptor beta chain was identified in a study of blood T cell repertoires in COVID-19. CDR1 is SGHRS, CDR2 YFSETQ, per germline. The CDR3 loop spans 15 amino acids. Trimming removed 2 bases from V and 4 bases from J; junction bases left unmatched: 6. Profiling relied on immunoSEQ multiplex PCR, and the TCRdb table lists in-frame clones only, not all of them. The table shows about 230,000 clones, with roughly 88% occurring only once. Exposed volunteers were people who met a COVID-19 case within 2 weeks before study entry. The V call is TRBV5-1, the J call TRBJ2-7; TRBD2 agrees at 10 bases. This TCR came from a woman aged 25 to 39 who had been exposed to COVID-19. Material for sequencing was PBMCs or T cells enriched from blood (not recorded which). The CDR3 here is CASSFLGTSAYEQYF. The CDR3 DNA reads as TGCGCCAGCAGCTTTCTAGGGACTAGCGCATACGAGCAGTACTTC.